This T cell receptor beta chain comes out of a study of brain T cells in children with intractable seizures. Findings of the study overall: Patients' HCMV serostatus was unknown; virus specificity rests on CDR3 similarity alone.

With regard to this clone: What it binds is unknown.

Per the germline V gene, CDR1 is SQVTM and CDR2 is ANQGSEA. This CDR3 region has 13 residues. Trimming shortened V by 3 bases and J by 7 bases, and 12 bases separated the two germline ends. TCRdb's copy holds only in-frame clones and misses some; the assay was immunoSEQ multiplex PCR. Of around 340,000 clones listed, about 93% are singletons. Specified time point: blood from clinic visit 5 months post-surgery; TSC patient then seizure free. Sequencing was limited to surgery cases with top T cell transcript signatures in brain tissue. The receptor was isolated from a boy under two years old with tuberous sclerosis and intractable seizures. Sequencing was performed on peripheral blood, taken 4 to 6 months after surgery. The rearrangement joins TRBV29-1 to TRBJ2-2; D is unclear. CDR3 amino acids: CSVDVQTGGELFF. CDR3 DNA: TGCAGCGTTGACGTACAGACTGGCGGGGAGCTGTTTTTT.